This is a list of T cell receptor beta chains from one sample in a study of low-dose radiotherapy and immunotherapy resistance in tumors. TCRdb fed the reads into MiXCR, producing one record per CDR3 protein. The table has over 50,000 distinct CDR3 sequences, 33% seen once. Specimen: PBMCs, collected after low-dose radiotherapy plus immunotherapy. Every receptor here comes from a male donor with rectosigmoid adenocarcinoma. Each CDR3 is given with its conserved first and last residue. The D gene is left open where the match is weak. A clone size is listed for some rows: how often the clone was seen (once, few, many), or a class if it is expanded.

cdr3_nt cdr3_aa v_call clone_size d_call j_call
TGTGCCAGCAGCTTGGACCTAGCGGGGGGTTCGGAGACCCAGTACTTC CASSLDLAGGSETQYF TRBV5-4 many TRBD2 TRBJ2-5
TGTGCCAGCAGCCTCTTTTGGCAGGGTAACGAGCAGTACTTC CASSLFWQGNEQYF TRBV6-2/TRBV6-3 many . TRBJ2-7
TGTGCCAGCAGCGTAGTTGGGACAGGGGGCACTGAAGCTTTCTTT CASSVVGTGGTEAFF TRBV9 many TRBD1 TRBJ1-1
TGTGCCAGCAGTCGTTACGAGCAGTACTTC CASSRYEQYF TRBV6-2/TRBV6-3 . . TRBJ2-7
TGTGCCAGCACCGTGGGGAACACTGAAGCTTTCTTT CASTVGNTEAFF TRBV6-8 . . TRBJ1-1
TGTGCCAGCAGACTTAAAGAGACCCAGTACTTC CASRLKETQYF TRBV3-1 . . TRBJ2-5
TGTGCCAGCAGTTCCGGGGGGGAGACTGAAGCTTTCTTT CASSSGGETEAFF TRBV6-2/TRBV6-3 many . TRBJ1-1
TGTGCCAGCAGCCGGGACCTCAGTATCCATGGCTACACCTTC CASSRDLSIHGYTF TRBV14 . . TRBJ1-2
TGTGCCAGCATCCAAAGTAATTCCAGGGGGATGGGGGAGCTGTTTTTT CASIQSNSRGMGELFF TRBV12-3/TRBV12-4 once TRBD1 TRBJ2-2
TGTGCCACCAGTGATTCTACAGGGGGCTTTCAGCCCCAGCATTTT CATSDSTGGFQPQHF TRBV24-1 many TRBD1 TRBJ1-5
TGTGCCAGCAGCCGAGGGGGCTGGAACACTGAAGCTTTCTTT CASSRGGWNTEAFF TRBV14 many TRBD1 TRBJ1-1
TGCGCCAGCAGCTCACTAGCGGTGACGAGCTCCTACAATGAGCAGTTCTTC CASSSLAVTSSYNEQFF TRBV4-3 many TRBD2 TRBJ2-1
TGTGCCAGCAGCTTGGACCATGAGCAGTTCTTC CASSLDHEQFF TRBV5-6 . . TRBJ2-1
TGTGCCAGCAACCGAGACAGATCCTACGAGCAGTACTTC CASNRDRSYEQYF TRBV7-2 many . TRBJ2-7
TGCAGTGCTAGCTGGCGCAGGGGCACAGATACGCAGTATTTT CSASWRRGTDTQYF TRBV20-1 many . TRBJ2-3
TGCGCATCCCACCAGGGTACCGGGGCCAACGTCCTGACTTTC CASHQGTGANVLTF TRBV5-1 many . TRBJ2-6
TGCGCCAGCAGTCCCCCCAGGCGCTCTGGGGCCAACGTCCTGACTTTC CASSPPRRSGANVLTF TRBV23-1 few . TRBJ2-6
TGCAGCACCCTAGGTCAGGGCTTAAAGGTAAACACTGAAGCTTTCTTT CSTLGQGLKVNTEAFF TRBV29-1 many . TRBJ1-1
TGTGCCAGCAGTAGGACAGTGGGTCCTTCCTACGAGCAGTACTTC CASSRTVGPSYEQYF TRBV6-2/TRBV6-3 . . TRBJ2-7
TGTGCCAGCAGTCCTCGTCCAGGGACTAGCGGGGAGGGTGAGCAGTTCTTC CASSPRPGTSGEGEQFF TRBV12-3/TRBV12-4 . TRBD2 TRBJ2-1
TGTGCCAGCAGCACCGCTTACTCTCTAGCGGGCGATACAGATACGCAGTATTTT CASSTAYSLAGDTDTQYF TRBV6-2/TRBV6-3 many TRBD2 TRBJ2-3
TGCAGCGTTGACCGGGACAGGGGGCGGGAAGCTTTCTTT CSVDRDRGREAFF TRBV29-1 many TRBD1 TRBJ1-1